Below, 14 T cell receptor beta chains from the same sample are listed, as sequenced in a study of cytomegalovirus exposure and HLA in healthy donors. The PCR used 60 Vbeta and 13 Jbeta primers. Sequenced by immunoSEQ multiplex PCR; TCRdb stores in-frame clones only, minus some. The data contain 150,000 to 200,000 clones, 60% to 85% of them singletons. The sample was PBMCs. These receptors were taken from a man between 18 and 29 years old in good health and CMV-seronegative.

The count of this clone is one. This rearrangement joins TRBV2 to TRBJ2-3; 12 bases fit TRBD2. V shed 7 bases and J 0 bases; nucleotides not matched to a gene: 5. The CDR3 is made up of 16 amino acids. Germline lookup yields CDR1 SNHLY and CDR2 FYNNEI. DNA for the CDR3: TGTGCCAGCAAGGCTAGCGGGGGGGGAAGCACAGATACGCAGTATTTT. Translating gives CASKASGGGSTDTQYF.

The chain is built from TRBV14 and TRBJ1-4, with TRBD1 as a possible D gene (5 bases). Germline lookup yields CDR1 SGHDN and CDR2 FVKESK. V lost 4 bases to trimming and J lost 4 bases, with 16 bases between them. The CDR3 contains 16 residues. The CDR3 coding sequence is TGTGCCAGCAGCCTACGAACAGGTCTCAATAATGAAAAACTGTTTTTT. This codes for CASSLRTGLNNEKLFF.

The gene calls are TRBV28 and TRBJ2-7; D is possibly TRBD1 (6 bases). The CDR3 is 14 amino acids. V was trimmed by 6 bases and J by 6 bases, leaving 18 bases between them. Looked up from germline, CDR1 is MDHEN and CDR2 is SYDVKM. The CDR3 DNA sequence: TGTGCCAGCAGAGAGATCGGACAGAGGCCCGAGCAGTACTTC. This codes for CASREIGQRPEQYF.

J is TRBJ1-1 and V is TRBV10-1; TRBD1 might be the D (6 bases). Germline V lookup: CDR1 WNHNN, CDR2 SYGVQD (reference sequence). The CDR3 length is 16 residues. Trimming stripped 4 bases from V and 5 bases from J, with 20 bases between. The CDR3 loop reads CASSGKDSVWGTEAFF. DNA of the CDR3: TGCGCCAGCAGTGGGAAGGACAGTGTTTGGGGGACTGAAGCTTTCTTT.

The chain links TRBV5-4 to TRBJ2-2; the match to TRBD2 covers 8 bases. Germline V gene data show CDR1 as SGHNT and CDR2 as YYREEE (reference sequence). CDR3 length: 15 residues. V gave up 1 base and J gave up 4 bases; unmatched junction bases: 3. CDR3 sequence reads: CASSLISGGTGELFF. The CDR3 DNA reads TGTGCCAGCAGCTTGATAAGCGGGGGCACCGGGGAGCTGTTTTTT.

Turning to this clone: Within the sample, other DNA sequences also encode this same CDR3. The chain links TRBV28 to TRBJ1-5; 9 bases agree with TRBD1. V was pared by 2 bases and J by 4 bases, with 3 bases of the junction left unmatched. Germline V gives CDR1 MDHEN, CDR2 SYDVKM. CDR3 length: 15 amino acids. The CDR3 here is CASSLRGQGNQPQHF. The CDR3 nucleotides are TGTGCCAGCAGTTTAAGAGGACAGGGGAATCAGCCCCAGCATTTT.

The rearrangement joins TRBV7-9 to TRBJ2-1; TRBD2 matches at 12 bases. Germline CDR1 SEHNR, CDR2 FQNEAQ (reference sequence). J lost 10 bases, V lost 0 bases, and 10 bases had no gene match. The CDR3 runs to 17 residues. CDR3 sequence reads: CASSLALPSGGVGEQFF. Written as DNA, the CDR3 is TGTGCCAGCAGCTTAGCGCTTCCTAGCGGGGGGGTAGGGGAGCAGTTCTTC.

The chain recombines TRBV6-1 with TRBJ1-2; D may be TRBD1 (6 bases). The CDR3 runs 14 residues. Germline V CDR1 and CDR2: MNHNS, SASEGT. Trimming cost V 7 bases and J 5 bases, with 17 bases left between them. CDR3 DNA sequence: TGTGCCAGCAAGTTGGCAGGGGTAGGGTATGGCTACACCTTC. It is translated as CASKLAGVGYGYTF.

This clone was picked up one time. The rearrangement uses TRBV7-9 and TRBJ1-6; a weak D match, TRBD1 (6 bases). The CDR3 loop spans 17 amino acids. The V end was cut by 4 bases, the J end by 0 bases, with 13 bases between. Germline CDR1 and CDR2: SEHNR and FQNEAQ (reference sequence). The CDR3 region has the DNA TGTGCCAGCAGCTCTAGTAGAGGGGGCTCCTATAATTCACCCCTCCACTTT. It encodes CASSSSRGGSYNSPLHF.

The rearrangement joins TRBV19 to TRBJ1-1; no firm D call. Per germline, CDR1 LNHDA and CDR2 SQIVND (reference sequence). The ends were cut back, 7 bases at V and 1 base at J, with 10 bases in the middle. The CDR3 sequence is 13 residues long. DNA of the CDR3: TGTGCCAGTATCCAGGTTCCGAACACTGAAGCTTTCTTT. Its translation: CASIQVPNTEAFF. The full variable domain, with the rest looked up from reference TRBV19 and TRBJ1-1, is DGGITQSPKYLFRKEGQNVTLSCEQNLNHDAMYWYRQDPGQGLRLIYYSQIVNDFQKGDIAEGYSVSREKKESFPLTVTSAQKNPTAFYLCASIQVPNTEAFFGQGTRLTVV.

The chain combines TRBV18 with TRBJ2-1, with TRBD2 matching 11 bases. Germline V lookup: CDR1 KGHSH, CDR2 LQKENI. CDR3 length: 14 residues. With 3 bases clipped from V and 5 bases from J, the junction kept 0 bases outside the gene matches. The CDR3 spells CASSPTSGDNEQFF. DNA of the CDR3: TGTGCCAGCTCACCGACTAGCGGGGACAATGAGCAGTTCTTC.

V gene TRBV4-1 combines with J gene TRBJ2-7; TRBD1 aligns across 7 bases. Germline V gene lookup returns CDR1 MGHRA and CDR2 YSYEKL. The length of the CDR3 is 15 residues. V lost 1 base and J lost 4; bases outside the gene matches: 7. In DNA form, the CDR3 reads TGCGCCAGCAGCCAAGGGTCCAGGGGGTCTTACGAGCAGTACTTC. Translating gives CASSQGSRGSYEQYF.

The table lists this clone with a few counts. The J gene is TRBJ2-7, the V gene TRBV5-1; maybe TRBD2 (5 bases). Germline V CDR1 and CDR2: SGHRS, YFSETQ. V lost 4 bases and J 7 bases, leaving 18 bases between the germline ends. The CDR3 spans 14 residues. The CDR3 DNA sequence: TGCGCCAGCAGCCCCCGCGCGGCGCCGGGGGAGCAGTACTTC. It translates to CASSPRAAPGEQYF.

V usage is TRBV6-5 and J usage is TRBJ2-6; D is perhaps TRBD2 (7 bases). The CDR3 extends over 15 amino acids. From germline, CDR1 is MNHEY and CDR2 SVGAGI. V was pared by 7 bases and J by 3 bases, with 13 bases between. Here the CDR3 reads CASTYGGRGANVLTF. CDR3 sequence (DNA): TGTGCCAGCACCTACGGGGGGCGTGGGGCCAACGTCCTGACTTTC.